Presented here are 9 T cell receptor beta chains from one specimen sequenced in a study of CD8 T cells in ankylosing spondylitis. Study-wide results and caveats: Seemingly distinctive of ankylosing spondylitis blood was a TCR beta motif formed by eight highly homologous variants.

The antigens for these receptors are not known. TCRdb processed the 5' RACE reads anew with MiXCR; each CDR3 protein has one entry. The sample consists of some 700,000 distinct CDR3 sequences, over 15% of them appearing once. Sequenced sample: blood, either unsorted or a sorted T cell fraction (not recorded which). Receptors were obtained from a male donor with ankylosing spondylitis.

This clonotype was recorded a few times. V and J are TRBV4-3 and TRBJ2-1, with 9 bases lining up with TRBD2. The CDR3 runs 17 residues. The junction had 8 bases not matched to a gene; V was cut back by 0 bases and J by 5 bases. Germline CDR1 reads LGHNA; CDR2 reads YSLEER. CDR3 sequence reads: CASSQDLGGRANNEQFF. CDR3 nucleotide sequence: TGCGCCAGCAGCCAAGACTTGGGCGGGAGGGCCAACAATGAGCAGTTCTTC.

The V gene is TRBV7-2, the J gene TRBJ2-7, with 7 bases that match TRBD2. The CDR3 contains 15 residues. With 3 bases clipped from V and 2 bases from J, the junction kept 7 bases outside the gene matches. Germline V gene data show CDR1 as SGHTA and CDR2 as FQGNSA. Here the CDR3 DNA reads TGTGCCAGCAGCTTCCCCCCTAGCGGAACCTACGAGCAGTACTTC. The encoded protein is CASSFPPSGTYEQYF.

The chain couples TRBV19 to TRBJ2-3, with 9 bases identical to TRBD2. The CDR3 has 16 residues. Trimming removed 6 bases from V and 2 bases from J; junction bases left unmatched: 9. CDR1 and CDR2 from the germline V gene are LNHDA and SQIVND (reference sequence). CDR3 nucleotide sequence: TGTGCCAGTAGCTCCCTGACTAGCGGCACCACAGATACGCAGTATTTT. This sequence encodes CASSSLTSGTTDTQYF.

This chain links TRBV10-1 with TRBJ2-7; 9 positions match TRBD1. The CDR3 is 13 residues long. Germline V gene data show CDR1 as WNHNN and CDR2 as SYGVQD (reference sequence). V lost 2 bases, J lost 12 bases, and 8 bases stayed unmatched. This chain's CDR3 is CASSETLGTGRYF. In nucleotides, the CDR3 is TGCGCCAGCAGTGAGACCCTCGGGACAGGGCGGTACTTC.

This chain joins TRBV29-1 and TRBJ2-2; D possibly matches TRBD1 or TRBD2 (5 bases each). The CDR3 sequence is 13 residues long. V dropped 3 bases and J dropped 6 bases, with 11 bases sitting between them. CDR1 is SQVTM and CDR2 is ANQGSEA in the germline V gene. CDR3 protein: CSVEGVGPGELFF. DNA for the CDR3: TGCAGCGTTGAGGGGGTGGGGCCCGGGGAGCTGTTTTTT.

The chain couples TRBV6-1 to TRBJ1-2, with D maybe TRBD1 (6 bases). CDR1 is MNHNS and CDR2 is SASEGT in the germline V gene. V lost 5 bases and J lost 3, with 16 bases in between. CDR3 length equals 15 residues. The CDR3 is CASSLTDRSYYGYTF. The CDR3 nucleotides read TGTGCCAGCAGTCTAACAGACAGGTCCTACTATGGCTACACCTTC.

The genes are TRBV5-1 and TRBJ2-2, with 7 positions matching TRBD1. Looked up from germline, CDR1 is SGHRS and CDR2 is YFSETQ. CDR3 length equals 15 residues. The ends lost 4 bases at V and 4 bases at J; junction bases unmatched: 7. The CDR3: CASSTGTEVTGELFF. In DNA form, the CDR3 reads TGCGCCAGCAGCACCGGGACAGAAGTCACCGGGGAGCTGTTTTTT.

The chain joins TRBV5-1 to TRBJ1-6; D gene uncertain. V was trimmed by 1 base and J by 7 bases, leaving 12 bases between them. The CDR3 length is 15 residues. Germline loops: CDR1 SGHRS, CDR2 YFSETQ. The CDR3 protein is CASSLRQDRNSPLHF. CDR3 sequence (DNA): TGCGCCAGCAGCTTGCGGCAGGACCGAAATTCACCCCTCCACTTT.

The CDR3 is CASRDRGFMNTEAFF. CDR3 sequence (DNA): TGTGCCAGCCGGGACAGGGGTTTCATGAACACTGAAGCTTTCTTT. The chain recombines TRBV6-1 with TRBJ1-1; 10 positions agree with TRBD1. Germline CDR1 and CDR2: MNHNS and SASEGT. This CDR3 is 15 amino acids long. V trimming: 8 bases; J trimming: 0 bases; junction bases outside the gene matches: 6.